This T cell receptor (beta chain) was captured by sequencing in a study of OX40 agonist ivuxolimab in advanced cancers. About the study: The study gave patients intravenous ivuxolimab at 0.01 to 10 mg/kg every 2 weeks. Hepatocellular carcinoma, melanoma, renal cell or head and neck cancer occurred in dose-escalation patients.

Study results and limitations: Low levels of normalized T-cell clonal expansion also appeared in some nonresponders.

As to this clone: What it recognizes is unknown.

CDR3 length: 18 amino acids. J was trimmed by 6 bases and V by 4 bases; bases with no gene match: 15. The germline V gene encodes CDR1 SGHDT and CDR2 YYEEEE. Baseline, cycle 4 day 1, and cycle 7 day 1 were the blood sampling points. TCRdb's table, derived via immunoSEQ multiplex PCR, lists solely in-frame clones and lacks some. Of over 15,000 clones in the sample, 67% are singletons; the top ten hold roughly a fifth. This specimen consisted of CD4+ or CD8+ T cells sorted from blood, obtained in a trial of the OX40 agonist ivuxolimab. This TCR derives from an adult with an advanced solid tumor such as melanoma, head and neck, liver or kidney cancer. The chain combines TRBV5-6 with TRBJ2-7; 14 bases agree with TRBD2. This CDR3 is CASSPGLAGERTLREQYF. CDR3 sequence (DNA): TGTGCCAGCAGCCCGGGACTAGCGGGAGAGAGGACCCTCCGCGAGCAGTACTTC.